This TCR beta chain was sequenced for a study of identifying expanded T cells in peripheral blood. On this clone itself: Its antigen is as yet unknown.

Profiling relied on immunoSEQ multiplex PCR, and the TCRdb table lists in-frame clones only, not all of them. The data hold more than 55,000 clones, with 87% observed a single time. Regarding the study as a whole: Technical replicates showed around 1.3 changed clones; two weeks about 16; four weeks 19.

Trimming removed 10 bases at V and 9 bases at J, with 13 bases between. Germline assignment: CDR1 MDHEN and CDR2 SYDVKM. The CDR3 runs to 11 residues. The sequencing sample was made of blood. The sequence was obtained from a person between 18 and 69 years old in good health. The J gene is TRBJ1-3, the V gene TRBV28; D remains ambiguous. For the CDR3, the DNA is TGTGCCACTCTATCTCCTGGCACCATATATTTT. Translated, it gives CATLSPGTIYF.